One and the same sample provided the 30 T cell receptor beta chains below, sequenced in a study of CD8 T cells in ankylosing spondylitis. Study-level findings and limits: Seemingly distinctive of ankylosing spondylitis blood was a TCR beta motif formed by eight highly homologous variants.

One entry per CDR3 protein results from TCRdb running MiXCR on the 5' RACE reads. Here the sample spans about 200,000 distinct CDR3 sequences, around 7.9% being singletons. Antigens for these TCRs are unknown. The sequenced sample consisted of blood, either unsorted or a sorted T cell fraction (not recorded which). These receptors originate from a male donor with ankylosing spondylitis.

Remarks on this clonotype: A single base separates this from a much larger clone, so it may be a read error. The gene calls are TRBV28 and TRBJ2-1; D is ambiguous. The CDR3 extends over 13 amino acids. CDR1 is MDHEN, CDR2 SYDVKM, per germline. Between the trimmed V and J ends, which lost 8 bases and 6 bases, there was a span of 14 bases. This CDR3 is CASFDPMINEQFF. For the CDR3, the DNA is TGTGCCAGCTTCGACCCAATGATCAATGAGCAGTTCTTC.

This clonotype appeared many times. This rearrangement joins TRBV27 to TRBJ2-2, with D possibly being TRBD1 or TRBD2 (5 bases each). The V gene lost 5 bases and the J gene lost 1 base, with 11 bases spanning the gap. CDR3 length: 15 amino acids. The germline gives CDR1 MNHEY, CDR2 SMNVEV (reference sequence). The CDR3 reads CASSPGRGNTGELFF. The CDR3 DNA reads TGTGCCAGCAGTCCGGGACGAGGGAACACCGGGGAGCTGTTTTTT.

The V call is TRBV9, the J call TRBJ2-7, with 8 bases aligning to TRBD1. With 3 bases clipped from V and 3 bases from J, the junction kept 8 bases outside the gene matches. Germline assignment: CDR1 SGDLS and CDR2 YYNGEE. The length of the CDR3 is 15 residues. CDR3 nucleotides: TGTGCCAGCAGCGGAGGACAGGGAAAGGGCTACGAGCAGTACTTC. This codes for CASSGGQGKGYEQYF. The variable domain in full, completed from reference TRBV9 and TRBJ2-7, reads DSGVTQTPKHLITATGQRVTLRCSPRSGDLSVYWYQQSLDQGLQFLIQYYNGEERAKGNILERFSAQQFPDLHSELNLSSLELGDSALYFCASSGGQGKGYEQYFGPGTRLTVT.

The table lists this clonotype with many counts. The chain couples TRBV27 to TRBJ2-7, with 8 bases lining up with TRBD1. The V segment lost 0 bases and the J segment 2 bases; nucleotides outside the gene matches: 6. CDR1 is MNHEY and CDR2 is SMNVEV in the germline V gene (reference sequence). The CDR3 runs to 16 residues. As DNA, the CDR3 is TGTGCCAGCAGTTTATCCCTGACAGGGGAGGCCTACGAGCAGTACTTC. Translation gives CASSLSLTGEAYEQYF.

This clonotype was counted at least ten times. The CDR3 DNA sequence: TGTGCCAGCAGCTTGGAGAGGTTCGCTGAAGCTTTCTTT. Translation: CASSLERFAEAFF. The chain couples TRBV5-6 to TRBJ1-1; D not resolved. The germline V gene encodes CDR1 SGHDT and CDR2 YYEEEE. The V end was cut by 0 bases, the J end by 6 bases, with 9 bases between. The CDR3 runs to 13 residues. Full variable domain (remainder filled in from reference TRBV5-6 and TRBJ1-1): DAGVTQSPTHLIKTRGQQVTLRCSPKSGHDTVSWYQQALGQGPQFIFQYYEEEERQRGNFPDRFSGHQFPNYSSELNVNALLLGDSALYLCASSLERFAEAFFGQGTRLTVV.

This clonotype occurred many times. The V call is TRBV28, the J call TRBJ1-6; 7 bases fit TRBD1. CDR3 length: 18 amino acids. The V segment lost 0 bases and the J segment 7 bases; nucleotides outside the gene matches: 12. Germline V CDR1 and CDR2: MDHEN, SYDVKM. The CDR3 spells CASSLWAGQPPSNSPLHF. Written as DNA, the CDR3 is TGTGCCAGCAGTTTATGGGCGGGACAGCCGCCATCAAATTCACCCCTCCACTTT.

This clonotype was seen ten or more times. The chain's CDR3 is CASSSGLAGGPIRDTQYF. In DNA, the CDR3 is TGCGCCAGCAGCTCCGGACTAGCGGGGGGCCCAATAAGAGATACGCAGTATTTT. This chain links TRBV5-1 with TRBJ2-3; 14 bases align to TRBD2. The CDR3 runs 18 residues. Germline V gives CDR1 SGHRS, CDR2 YFSETQ. With 3 bases clipped from V and 5 bases from J, the junction kept 11 bases outside the gene matches.

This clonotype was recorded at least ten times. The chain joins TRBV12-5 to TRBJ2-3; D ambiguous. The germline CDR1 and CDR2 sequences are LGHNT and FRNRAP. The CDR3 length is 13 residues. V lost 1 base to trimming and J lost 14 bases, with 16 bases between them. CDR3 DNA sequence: TGTGCTAGTGGTTTGGGCCGAGGTGCGCGACCGTATTTT. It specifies CASGLGRGARPYF.

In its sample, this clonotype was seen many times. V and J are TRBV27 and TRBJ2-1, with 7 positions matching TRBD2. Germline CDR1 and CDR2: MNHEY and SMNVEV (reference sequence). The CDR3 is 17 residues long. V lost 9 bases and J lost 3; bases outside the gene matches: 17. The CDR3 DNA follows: TGTGCCAGTACCCCTGGGGGAGGGCAGAGGTTCTACAATGAGCAGTTCTTC. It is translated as CASTPGGGQRFYNEQFF.

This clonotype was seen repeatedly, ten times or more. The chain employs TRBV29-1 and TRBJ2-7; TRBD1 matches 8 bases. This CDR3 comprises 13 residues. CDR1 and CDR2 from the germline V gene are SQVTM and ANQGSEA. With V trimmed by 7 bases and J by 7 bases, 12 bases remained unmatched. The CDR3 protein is CSAGTGYPGEQYF. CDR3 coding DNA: TGCAGCGCTGGGACAGGCTATCCGGGGGAGCAGTACTTC.

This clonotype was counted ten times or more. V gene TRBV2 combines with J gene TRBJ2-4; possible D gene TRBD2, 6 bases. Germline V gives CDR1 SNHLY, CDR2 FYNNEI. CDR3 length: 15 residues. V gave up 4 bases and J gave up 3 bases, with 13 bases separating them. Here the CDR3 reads CASSGSSDGKNIQYF. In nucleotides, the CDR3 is TGTGCCAGCAGTGGATCTAGCGACGGCAAAAACATTCAGTACTTC.

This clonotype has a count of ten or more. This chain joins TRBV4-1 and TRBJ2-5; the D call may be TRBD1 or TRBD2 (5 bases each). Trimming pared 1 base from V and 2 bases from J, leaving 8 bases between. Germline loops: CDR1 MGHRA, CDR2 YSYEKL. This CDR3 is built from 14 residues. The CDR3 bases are TGCGCCAGCAGCCAAGTGTGGGGGCAAGAGACCCAGTACTTC. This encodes CASSQVWGQETQYF.

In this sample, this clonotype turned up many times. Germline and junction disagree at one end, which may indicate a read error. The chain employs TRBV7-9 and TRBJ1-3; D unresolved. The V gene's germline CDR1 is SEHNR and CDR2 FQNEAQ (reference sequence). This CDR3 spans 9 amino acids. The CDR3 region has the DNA TGTGCCAGCAGCTACCTCTCTGATTTT. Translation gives CASSYLSDF.

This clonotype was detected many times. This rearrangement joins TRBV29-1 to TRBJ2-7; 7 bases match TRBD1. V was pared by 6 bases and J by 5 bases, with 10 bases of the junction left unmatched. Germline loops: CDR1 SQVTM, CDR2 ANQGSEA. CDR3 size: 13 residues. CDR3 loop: CSVVEGQSNEQYF. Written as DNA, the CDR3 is TGCAGCGTCGTAGAGGGACAGTCAAACGAGCAGTACTTC.

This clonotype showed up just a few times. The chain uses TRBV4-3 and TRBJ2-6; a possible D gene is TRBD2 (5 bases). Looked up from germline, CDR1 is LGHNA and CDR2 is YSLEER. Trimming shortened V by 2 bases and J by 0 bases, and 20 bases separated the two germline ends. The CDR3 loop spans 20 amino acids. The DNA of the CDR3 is TGCGCCAGCAGCCAATGGCCCCGAGGGCCTGGAGTCTCTGGGGCCAACGTCCTGACTTTC. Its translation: CASSQWPRGPGVSGANVLTF.

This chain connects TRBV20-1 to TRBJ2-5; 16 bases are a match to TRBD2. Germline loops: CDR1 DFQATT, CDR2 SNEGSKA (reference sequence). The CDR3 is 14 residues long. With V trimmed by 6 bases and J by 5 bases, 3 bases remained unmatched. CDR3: CSAGTSGRAETQYF. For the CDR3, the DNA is TGCAGTGCGGGGACTAGCGGGAGGGCGGAGACCCAGTACTTC.

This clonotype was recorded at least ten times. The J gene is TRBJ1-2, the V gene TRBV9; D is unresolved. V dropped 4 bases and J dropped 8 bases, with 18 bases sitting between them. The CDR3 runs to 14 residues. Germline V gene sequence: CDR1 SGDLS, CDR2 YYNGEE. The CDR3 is CASSPESRHNGYTF. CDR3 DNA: TGTGCCAGCAGCCCCGAGAGTCGGCATAACGGCTACACCTTC.

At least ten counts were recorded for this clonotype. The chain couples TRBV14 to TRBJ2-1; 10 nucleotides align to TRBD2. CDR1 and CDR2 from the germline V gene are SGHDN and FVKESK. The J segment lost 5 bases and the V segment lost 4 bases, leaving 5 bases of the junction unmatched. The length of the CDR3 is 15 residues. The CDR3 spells CASSLLAGVDNEQFF. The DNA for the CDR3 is TGTGCCAGCAGCCTCCTAGCGGGGGTAGACAATGAGCAGTTCTTC.

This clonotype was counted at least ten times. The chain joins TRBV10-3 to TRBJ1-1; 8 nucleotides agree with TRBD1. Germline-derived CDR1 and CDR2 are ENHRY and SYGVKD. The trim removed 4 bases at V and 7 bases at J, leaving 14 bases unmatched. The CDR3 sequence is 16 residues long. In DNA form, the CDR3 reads TGTGCCATCAGTGGTAGCAGGCAGGGGGCCTGGGGTGAAGCTTTCTTT. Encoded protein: CAISGSRQGAWGEAFF.

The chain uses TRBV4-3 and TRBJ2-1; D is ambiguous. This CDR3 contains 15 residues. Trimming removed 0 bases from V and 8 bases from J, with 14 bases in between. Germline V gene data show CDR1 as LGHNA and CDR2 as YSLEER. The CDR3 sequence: CASSQETPWRYEQFF. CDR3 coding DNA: TGCGCCAGCAGCCAAGAAACTCCTTGGCGGTATGAGCAGTTCTTC.

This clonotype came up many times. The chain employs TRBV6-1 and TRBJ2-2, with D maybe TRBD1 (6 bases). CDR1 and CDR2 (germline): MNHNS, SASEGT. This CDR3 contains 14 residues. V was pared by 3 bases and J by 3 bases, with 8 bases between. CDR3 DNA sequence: TGTGCCAGCAGTGACAAGGGGGACACCGGGGAGCTGTTTTTT. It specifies CASSDKGDTGELFF.

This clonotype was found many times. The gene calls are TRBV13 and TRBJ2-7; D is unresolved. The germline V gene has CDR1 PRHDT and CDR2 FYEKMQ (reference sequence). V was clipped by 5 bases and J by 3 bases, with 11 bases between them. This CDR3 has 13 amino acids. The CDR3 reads CASSPQGGYEQYF. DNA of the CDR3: TGTGCCAGCAGCCCCCAAGGTGGCTACGAGCAGTACTTC.

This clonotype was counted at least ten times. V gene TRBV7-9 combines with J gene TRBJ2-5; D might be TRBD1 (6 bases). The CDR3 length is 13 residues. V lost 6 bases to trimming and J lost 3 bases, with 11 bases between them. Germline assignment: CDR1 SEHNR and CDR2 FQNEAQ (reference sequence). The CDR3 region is CASSFDRKETQYF. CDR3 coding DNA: TGTGCCAGCAGTTTTGACAGGAAAGAGACCCAGTACTTC.

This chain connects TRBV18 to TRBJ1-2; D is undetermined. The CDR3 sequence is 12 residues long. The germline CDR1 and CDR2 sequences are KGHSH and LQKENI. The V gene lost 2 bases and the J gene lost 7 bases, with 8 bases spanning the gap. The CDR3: CASSPSGSGYTF. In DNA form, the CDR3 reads TGTGCCAGCTCACCAAGCGGAAGTGGCTACACCTTC. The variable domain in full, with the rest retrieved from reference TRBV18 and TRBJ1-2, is NAGVMQNPRHLVRRRGQEARLRCSPMKGHSHVYWYRQLPEEGLKFMVYLQKENIIDESGMPKERFSAEFPKEGPSILRIQQVVRGDSAAYFCASSPSGSGYTFGSGTRLTVV.

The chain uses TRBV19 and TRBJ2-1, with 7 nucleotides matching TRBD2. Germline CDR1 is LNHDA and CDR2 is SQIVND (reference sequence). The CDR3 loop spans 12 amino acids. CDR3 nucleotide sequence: TGTGTCCACCGGGAGGACGGAAATGAGCAGTTCTTC. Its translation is CVHREDGNEQFF.

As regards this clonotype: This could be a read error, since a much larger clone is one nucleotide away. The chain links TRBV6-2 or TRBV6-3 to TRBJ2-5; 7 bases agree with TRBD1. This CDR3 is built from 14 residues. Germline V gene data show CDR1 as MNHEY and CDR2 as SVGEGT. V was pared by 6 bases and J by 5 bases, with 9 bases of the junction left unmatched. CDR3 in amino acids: CASRFRTGLETQYF. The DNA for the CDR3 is TGTGCCAGCAGATTCAGGACAGGATTGGAGACCCAGTACTTC.

Here the CDR3 reads CSAGMGGPYNEQFF. CDR3 coding DNA: TGCAGCGCTGGGATGGGGGGACCCTACAATGAGCAGTTCTTC. The chain joins TRBV20-1 to TRBJ2-1; tentative D call: TRBD2 (6 bases). This CDR3 is 14 amino acids long. The germline gives CDR1 DFQATT, CDR2 SNEGSKA (reference sequence).

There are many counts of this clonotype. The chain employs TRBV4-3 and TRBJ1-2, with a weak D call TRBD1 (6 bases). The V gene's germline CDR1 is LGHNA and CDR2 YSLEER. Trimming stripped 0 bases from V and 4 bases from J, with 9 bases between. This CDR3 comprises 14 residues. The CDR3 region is CASSQDQGLYGYTF. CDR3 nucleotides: TGCGCCAGCAGCCAAGATCAGGGGCTCTATGGCTACACCTTC.

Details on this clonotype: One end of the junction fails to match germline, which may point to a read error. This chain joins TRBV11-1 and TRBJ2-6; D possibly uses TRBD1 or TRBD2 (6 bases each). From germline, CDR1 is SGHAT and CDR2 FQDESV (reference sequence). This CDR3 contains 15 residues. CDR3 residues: CASRDTGTGANVLIF. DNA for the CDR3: TGTGCCAGCAGAGATACAGGGACTGGGGCCAACGTCCTGATTTTC.

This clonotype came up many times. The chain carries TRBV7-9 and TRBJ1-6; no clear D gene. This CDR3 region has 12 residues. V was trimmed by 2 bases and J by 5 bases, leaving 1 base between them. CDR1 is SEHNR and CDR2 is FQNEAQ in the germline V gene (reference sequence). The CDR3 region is CASSLNNSPLHF. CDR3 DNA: TGTGCCAGCAGCTTAAATAATTCACCCCTCCACTTT. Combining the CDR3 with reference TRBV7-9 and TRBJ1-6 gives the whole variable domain DTGVSQNPRHKITKRGQNVTFRCDPISEHNRLYWYRQTLGQGPEFLTYFQNEAQLEKSRLLSDRFSAERPKGSFSTLEIQRTEQGDSAMYLCASSLNNSPLHFGNGTRLTVT.